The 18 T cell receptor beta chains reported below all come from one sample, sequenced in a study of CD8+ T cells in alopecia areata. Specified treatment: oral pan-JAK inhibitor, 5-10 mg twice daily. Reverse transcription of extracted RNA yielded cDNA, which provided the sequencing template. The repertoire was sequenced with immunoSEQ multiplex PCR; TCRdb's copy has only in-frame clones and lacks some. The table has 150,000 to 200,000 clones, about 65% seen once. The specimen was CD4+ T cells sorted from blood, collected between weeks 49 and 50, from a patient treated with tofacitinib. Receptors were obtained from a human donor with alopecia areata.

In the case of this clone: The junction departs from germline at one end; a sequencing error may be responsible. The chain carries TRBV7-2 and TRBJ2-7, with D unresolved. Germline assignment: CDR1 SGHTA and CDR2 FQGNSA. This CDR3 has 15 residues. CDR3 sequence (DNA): TGTGCCAGCAACTTAGGGTATGAGGTATCCTACGAGCAGTACTTC. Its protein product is CASNLGYEVSYEQYF.

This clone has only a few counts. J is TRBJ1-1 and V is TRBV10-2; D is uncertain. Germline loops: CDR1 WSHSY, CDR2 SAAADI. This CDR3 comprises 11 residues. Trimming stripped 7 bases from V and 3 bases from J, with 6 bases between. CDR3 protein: CASIFDTEAFF. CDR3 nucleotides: TGCGCCAGCATTTTTGACACTGAAGCTTTCTTT.

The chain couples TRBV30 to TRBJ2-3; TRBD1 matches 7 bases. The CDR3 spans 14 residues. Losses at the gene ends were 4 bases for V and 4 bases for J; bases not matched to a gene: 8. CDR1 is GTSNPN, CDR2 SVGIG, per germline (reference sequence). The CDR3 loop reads CAWTGQFRADTQYF. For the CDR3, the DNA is TGTGCCTGGACGGGACAGTTCCGGGCAGATACGCAGTATTTT.

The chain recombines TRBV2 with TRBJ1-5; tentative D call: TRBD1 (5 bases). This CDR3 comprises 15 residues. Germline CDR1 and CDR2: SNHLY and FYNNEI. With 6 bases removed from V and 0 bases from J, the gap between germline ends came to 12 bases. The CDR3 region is CASRSGLSSNQPQHF. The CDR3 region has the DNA TGTGCCAGCAGATCGGGACTGAGTAGCAATCAGCCCCAGCATTTT. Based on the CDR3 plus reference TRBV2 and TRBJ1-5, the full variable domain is EPEVTQTPSHQVTQMGQEVILRCVPISNHLYFYWYRQILGQKVEFLVSFYNNEISEKSEIFDDQFSVERPDGSNFTLKIRSTKLEDSAMYFCASRSGLSSNQPQHFGDGTRLSIL.

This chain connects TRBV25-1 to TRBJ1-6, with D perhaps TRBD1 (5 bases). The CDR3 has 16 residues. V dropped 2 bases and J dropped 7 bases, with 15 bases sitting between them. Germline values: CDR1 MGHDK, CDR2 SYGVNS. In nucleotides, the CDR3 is TGTGCCAGCAGTGAACCCGTCCGGGGCCCGAATTCACCCCTCCACTTT. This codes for CASSEPVRGPNSPLHF.

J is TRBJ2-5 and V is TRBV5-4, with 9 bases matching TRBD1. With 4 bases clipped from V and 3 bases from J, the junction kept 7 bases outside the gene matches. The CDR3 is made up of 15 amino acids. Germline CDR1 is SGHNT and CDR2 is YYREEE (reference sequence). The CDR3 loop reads CASSGTGTGKETQYF. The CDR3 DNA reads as TGTGCCAGCAGCGGGACCGGGACAGGGAAAGAGACCCAGTACTTC. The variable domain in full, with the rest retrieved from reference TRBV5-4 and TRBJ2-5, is ETGVTQSPTHLIKTRGQQVTLRCSSQSGHNTVSWYQQALGQGPQFIFQYYREEENGRGNFPPRFSGLQFPNYSSELNVNALELDDSALYLCASSGTGTGKETQYFGPGTRLLVL.

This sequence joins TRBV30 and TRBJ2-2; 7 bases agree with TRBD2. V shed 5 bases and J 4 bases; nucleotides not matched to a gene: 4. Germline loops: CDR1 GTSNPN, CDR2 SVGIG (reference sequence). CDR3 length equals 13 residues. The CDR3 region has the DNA TGTGCCTGGGGACTAGAGATCACCGGGGAGCTGTTTTTT. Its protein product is CAWGLEITGELFF.

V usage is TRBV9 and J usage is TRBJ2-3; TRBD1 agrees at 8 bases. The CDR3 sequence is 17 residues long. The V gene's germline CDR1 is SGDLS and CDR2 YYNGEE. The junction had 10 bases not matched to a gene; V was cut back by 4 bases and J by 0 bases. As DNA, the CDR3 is TGTGCCAGCAGCCCCCTTTCCGGGACAGGTAGCACAGATACGCAGTATTTT. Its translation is CASSPLSGTGSTDTQYF.

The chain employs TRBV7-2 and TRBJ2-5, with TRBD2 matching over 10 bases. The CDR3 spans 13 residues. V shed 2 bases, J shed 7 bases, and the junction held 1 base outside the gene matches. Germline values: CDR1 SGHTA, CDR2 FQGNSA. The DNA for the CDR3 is TGTGCCAGCAGCTTAAGACTAGCGGGGACCCAGTACTTC. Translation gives CASSLRLAGTQYF.

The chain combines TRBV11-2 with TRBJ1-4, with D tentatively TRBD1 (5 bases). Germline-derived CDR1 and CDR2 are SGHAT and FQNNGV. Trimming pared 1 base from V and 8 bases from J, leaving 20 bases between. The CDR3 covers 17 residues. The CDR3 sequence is CASSLVARSGGREKLFF. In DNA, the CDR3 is TGTGCCAGCAGCTTAGTCGCGCGTTCGGGGGGACGGGAAAAACTGTTTTTT. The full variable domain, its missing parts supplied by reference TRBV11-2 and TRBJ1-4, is EAGVAQSPRYKIIEKRQSVAFWCNPISGHATLYWYQQILGQGPKLLIQFQNNGVVDDSQLPKDRFSAERLKGVDSTLKIQPAKLEDSAVYLCASSLVARSGGREKLFFGSGTQLSVL.

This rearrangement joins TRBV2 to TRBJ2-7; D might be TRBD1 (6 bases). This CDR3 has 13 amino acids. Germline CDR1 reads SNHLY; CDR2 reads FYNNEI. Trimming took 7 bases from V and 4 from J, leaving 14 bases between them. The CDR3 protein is CASTKDRVYEQYF. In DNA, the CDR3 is TGTGCCAGCACTAAGGACAGAGTTTACGAGCAGTACTTC.

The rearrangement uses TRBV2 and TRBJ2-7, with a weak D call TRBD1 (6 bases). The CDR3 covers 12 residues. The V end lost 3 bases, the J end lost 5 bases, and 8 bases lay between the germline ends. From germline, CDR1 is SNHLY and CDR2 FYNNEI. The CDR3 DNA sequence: TGTGCCAGCAGTGACAGGGGCCACGAGCAGTACTTC. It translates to CASSDRGHEQYF.

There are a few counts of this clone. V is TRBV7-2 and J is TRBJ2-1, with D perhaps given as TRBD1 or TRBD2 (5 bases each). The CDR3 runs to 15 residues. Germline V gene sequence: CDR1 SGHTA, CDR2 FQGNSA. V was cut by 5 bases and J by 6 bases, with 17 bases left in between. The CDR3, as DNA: TGTGCCAGCAGCCCCGGCCTCGGTGGGGGCAATGAGCAGTTCTTC. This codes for CASSPGLGGGNEQFF.

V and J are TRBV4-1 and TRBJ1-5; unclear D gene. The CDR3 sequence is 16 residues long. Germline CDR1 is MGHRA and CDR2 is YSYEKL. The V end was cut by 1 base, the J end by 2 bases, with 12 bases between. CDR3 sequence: CASSQVPGDGNQPQHF. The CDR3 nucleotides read TGCGCCAGCAGCCAAGTACCAGGAGATGGCAATCAGCCCCAGCATTTT.

CDR3 amino acids: CASSDIADNEQFF. The DNA of the CDR3 is TGTGCCAGCAGTGACATAGCGGACAATGAGCAGTTCTTC. The rearrangement links TRBV6-1 to TRBJ2-1; possible D gene TRBD2, 6 bases. The CDR3 is 13 amino acids. The V gene lost 3 bases and the J gene lost 5 bases, with 8 bases spanning the gap. The V gene's germline CDR1 is MNHNS and CDR2 SASEGT.

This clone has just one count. This CDR3 reads CASSERDGTGALSYGYTF. CDR3 DNA sequence: TGTGCCAGCAGTGAACGTGATGGGACAGGAGCACTAAGCTATGGCTACACCTTC. The rearrangement joins TRBV25-1 to TRBJ1-2; 8 nucleotides agree with TRBD1. This CDR3 region has 18 residues. CDR1 MGHDK and CDR2 SYGVNS come from the germline V gene. Trimming took 2 bases from V and 4 from J; bases not matched to a gene: 15.

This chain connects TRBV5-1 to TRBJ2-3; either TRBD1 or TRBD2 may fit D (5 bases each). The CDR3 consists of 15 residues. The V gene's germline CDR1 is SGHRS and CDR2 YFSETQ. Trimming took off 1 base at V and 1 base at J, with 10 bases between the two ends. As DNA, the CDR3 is TGCGCCAGCAGCTTGAGAGGGGCCGGCACAGATACGCAGTATTTT. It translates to CASSLRGAGTDTQYF.

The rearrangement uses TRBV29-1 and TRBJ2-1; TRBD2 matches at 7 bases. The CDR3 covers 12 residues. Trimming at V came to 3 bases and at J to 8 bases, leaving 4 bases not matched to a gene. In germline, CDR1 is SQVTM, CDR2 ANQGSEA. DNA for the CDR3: TGCAGCGTTGACGATACTAGCGATGAGCAGTTCTTC. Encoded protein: CSVDDTSDEQFF.